The clone carrying this T cell receptor (beta chain) was counted only a few times. In the source study's methods: Reference gene primers were amplified, and this amplification served to estimate nucleated cell counts. The method was immunoSEQ multiplex PCR; TCRdb's version includes in-frame clones alone and lacks a portion of them. The DNA was the basis for D and trimming; V, J and clone size are from that table. The sample carries more than 110,000 clones, around nine tenths recorded once. The entry originates in a study of blood T cell repertoires in COVID-19. Turning to the study itself: Samples taken during acute and convalescent COVID-19 were collected in the United States, Italy and Spain. Sources were T cells, B-cell-depleted T cells, or PBMCs; the material itself was cDNA or gDNA.

V was pared by 3 bases and J by 3 bases, with 9 bases between. The CDR3 sequence is 14 residues long. The V gene's germline CDR1 is MRHNA and CDR2 SNTAGT. The chain combines TRBV6-4 with TRBJ1-5, with D unresolved. This TCR derives from a human donor in a cohort sampled during active COVID-19. The specimen sequenced was peripheral blood. CDR3 nucleotide sequence: TGTGCCAGCAGTGAGGAGGCAGACAATCAGCCCCAGCATTTT. It specifies CASSEEADNQPQHF.